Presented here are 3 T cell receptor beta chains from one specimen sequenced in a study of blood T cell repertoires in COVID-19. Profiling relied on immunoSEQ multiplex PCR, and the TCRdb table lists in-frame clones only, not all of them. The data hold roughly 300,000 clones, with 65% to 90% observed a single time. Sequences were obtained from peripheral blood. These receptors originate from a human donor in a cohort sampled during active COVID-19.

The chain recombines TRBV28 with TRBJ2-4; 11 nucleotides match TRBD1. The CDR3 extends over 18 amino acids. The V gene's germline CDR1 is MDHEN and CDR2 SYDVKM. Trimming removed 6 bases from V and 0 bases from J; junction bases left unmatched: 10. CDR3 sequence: CASSRGQGGRLAKNIQYF. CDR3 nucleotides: TGTGCCAGCAGCCGGGGACAGGGGGGAAGACTAGCCAAAAACATTCAGTACTTC.

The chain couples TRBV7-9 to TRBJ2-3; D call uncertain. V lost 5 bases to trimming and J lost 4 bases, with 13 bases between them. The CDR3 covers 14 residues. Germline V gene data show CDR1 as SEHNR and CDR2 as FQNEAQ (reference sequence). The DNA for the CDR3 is TGTGCCAGCAGCCCCCGGATCGGAGCAGATACGCAGTATTTT. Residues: CASSPRIGADTQYF. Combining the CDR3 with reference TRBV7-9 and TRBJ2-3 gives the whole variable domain DTGVSQNPRHKITKRGQNVTFRCDPISEHNRLYWYRQTLGQGPEFLTYFQNEAQLEKSRLLSDRFSAERPKGSFSTLEIQRTEQGDSAMYLCASSPRIGADTQYFGPGTRLTVL.

The CDR3 sequence is CASSRTGGYTEAFF. The CDR3 coding sequence is TGTGCCAGCAGCCGGACAGGGGGCTACACTGAAGCTTTCTTT. J is TRBJ1-1 and V is TRBV5-5, with 11 positions matching TRBD1. Trimming removed 4 bases from V and 3 bases from J; junction bases left unmatched: 2. Germline loops: CDR1 SGHKS, CDR2 YYEKEE (reference sequence). The CDR3 length is 14 residues.